This is a list of T cell receptor beta chains from one sample in a study of tumor-infiltrating lymphocytes in oesophageal squamous cell carcinoma. TCRdb analysed the PCR reads with MiXCR anew, one entry per CDR3 protein. This table has fewer than 20,000 distinct CDR3 sequences, around two fifths appearing once. Sequencing was done on a sample of esophageal tumor tissue. The receptor source for this set is a male donor with esophageal squamous cell carcinoma. CDR3s include the opening cysteine and the closing phenylalanine or tryptophan. D genes are given only for firm matches. Not every row has a clone size; where given, it reads once, few, many or a size class.

J gene	D gene	clone size	V gene	CDR3 protein	CDR3 DNA
TRBJ2-7	.	.	TRBV12-3/TRBV12-4	CASSSRLVRTSDTQYF	TGTGCCAGCAGTTCCCGACTAGTTAGGACCTCAGATACGCAGTACTTC
TRBJ1-2	TRBD1	few	TRBV3-1	CASSHIDRGKWYTF	TGTGCCAGCAGCCATATCGACAGGGGCAAATGGTACACCTTC
TRBJ2-1	TRBD2	few	TRBV7-6	CASSFGLAGGKEQFF	TGTGCCAGCAGCTTCGGACTAGCGGGAGGAAAGGAGCAGTTCTTC
TRBJ2-7	TRBD2	.	TRBV11-2	CASSLGLAGYYEQYF	TGTGCCAGCAGCCTGGGACTAGCGGGGTACTACGAGCAGTACTTC
TRBJ2-3	.	.	TRBV28	CASSSHLGTDTQYF	TGTGCCAGCAGTTCCCACCTCGGCACAGATACGCAGTATTTT
TRBJ2-5	TRBD1	few	TRBV11-2	CASSSGQLQETQYF	TGTGCCAGCAGCTCGGGACAGCTCCAAGAGACCCAGTACTTC
TRBJ1-4	.	.	TRBV2	CASRRVNEKLFF	TGTGCCAGCAGGAGGGTGAACGAAAAACTGTTTTTT
TRBJ2-2	.	many	TRBV14	CASRINTGELFF	TGTGCCAGCAGGATCAACACCGGGGAGCTGTTTTTT
TRBJ2-7	.	many	TRBV7-9	CASTGRPSSYEQYF	TGTGCCAGCACGGGACGGCCGAGCTCCTACGAGCAGTACTTC
TRBJ2-1	TRBD2	many	TRBV15	CATSRRTSGTNEQFF	TGTGCCACCAGCAGGAGGACTAGCGGGACCAATGAGCAGTTCTTC
TRBJ2-5	.	few	TRBV7-8	CASRKMGGTETQYF	TGTGCCAGCCGGAAAATGGGGGGAACAGAGACCCAGTACTTC
TRBJ1-1	.	many	TRBV19	CASSGEGYTEAFF	TGTGCCAGTAGTGGGGAGGGGTACACTGAAGCTTTCTTT